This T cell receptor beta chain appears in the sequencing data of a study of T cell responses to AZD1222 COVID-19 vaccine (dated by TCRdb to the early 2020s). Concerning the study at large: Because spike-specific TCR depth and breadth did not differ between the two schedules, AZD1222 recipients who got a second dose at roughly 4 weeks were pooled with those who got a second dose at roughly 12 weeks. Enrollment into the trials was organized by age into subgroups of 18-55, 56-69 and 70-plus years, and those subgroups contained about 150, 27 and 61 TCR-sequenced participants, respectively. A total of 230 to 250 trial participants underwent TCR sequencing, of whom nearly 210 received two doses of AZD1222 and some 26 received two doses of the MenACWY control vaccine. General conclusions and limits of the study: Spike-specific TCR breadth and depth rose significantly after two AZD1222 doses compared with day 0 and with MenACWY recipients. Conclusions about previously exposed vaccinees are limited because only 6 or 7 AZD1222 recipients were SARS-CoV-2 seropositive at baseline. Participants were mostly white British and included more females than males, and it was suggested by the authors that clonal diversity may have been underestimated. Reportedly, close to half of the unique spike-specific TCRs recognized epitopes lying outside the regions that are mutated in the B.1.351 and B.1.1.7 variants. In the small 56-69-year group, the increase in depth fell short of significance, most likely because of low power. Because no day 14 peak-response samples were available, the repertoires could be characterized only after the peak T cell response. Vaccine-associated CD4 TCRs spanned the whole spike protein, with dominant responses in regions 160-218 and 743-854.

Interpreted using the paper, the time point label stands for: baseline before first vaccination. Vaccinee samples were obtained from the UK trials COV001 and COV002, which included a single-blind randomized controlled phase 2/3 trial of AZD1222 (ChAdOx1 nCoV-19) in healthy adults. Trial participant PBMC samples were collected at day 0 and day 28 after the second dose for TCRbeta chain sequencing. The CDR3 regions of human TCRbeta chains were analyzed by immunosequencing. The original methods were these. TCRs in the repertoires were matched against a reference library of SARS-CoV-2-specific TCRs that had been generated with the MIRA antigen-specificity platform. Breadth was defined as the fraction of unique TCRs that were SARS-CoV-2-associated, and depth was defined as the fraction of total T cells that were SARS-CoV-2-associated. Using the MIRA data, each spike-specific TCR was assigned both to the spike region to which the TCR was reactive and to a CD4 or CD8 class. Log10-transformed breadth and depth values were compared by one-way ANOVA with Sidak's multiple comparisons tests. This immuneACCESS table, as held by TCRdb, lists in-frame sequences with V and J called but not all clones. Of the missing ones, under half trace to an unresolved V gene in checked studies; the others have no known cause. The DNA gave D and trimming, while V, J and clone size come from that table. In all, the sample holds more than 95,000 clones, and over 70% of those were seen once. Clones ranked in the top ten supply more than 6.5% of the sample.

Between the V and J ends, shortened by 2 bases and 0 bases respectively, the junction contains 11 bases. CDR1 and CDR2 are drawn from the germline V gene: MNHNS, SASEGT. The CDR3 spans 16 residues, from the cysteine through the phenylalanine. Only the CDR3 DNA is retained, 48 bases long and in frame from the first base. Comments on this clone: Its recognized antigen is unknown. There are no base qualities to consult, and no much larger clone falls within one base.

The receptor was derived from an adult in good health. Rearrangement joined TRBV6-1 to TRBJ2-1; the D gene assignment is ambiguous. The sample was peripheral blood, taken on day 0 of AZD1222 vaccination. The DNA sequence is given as TGTGCCAGCAGTGAATATAGGTACCTCTCCTACAATGAGCAGTTCTTC. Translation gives CASSEYRYLSYNEQFF.